This T cell receptor beta chain was documented in a study of blood T cell repertoires in COVID-19. From germline, CDR1 is SGDLS and CDR2 YYNGEE. The CDR3 length is 19 residues. Trimming removed 3 bases at V and 2 bases at J, with 24 bases between. The table came from immunoSEQ multiplex PCR; TCRdb's copy has only in-frame clones and leaves some out. The sample yields roughly 230,000 clones, approximately 84% seen once. Material for sequencing was peripheral blood. The chain links TRBV9 to TRBJ2-1, with TRBD2 as a possible D gene (6 bases). This receptor was obtained from a man between 45 and 60 years old with acute or convalescent COVID-19. The chain's CDR3 is CASSALPVGRDSPYNEQFF. CDR3 in DNA: TGTGCCAGCAGCGCCCTCCCAGTGGGGCGGGACTCCCCCTACAATGAGCAGTTCTTC.